The 27 T cell receptor beta chains below all came from one sample that was sequenced in a study of T cell repertoires in cytomegalovirus infection. TCRdb re-called the reads through MiXCR, storing one row per CDR3 protein. The sample yields 300,000 to 400,000 distinct CDR3 sequences, more than 9% seen once. The specimen sequenced was PBMCs. These receptors all stem from a human donor in good health (CMV status not recorded). Some clones in this sample may be carry-over from other donors' samples.

The chain carries TRBV15 and TRBJ2-3; D ambiguous. The germline V and J ends were trimmed by 3 bases and 10 bases, with 17 bases remaining between them. CDR3 length: 14 residues. Germline V gene lookup returns CDR1 LNHNV and CDR2 YYDKDF (reference sequence). The CDR3 protein is CATSSAKAPPAQYF. In DNA, the CDR3 is TGTGCCACCAGCAGCGCAAAGGCCCCTCCCGCGCAGTATTTT.

This clonotype was observed a handful of times. The V call is TRBV20-1, the J call TRBJ1-1; no definite D call. V lost 0 bases to trimming and J lost 8 bases, with 22 bases between them. Germline V gives CDR1 DFQATT, CDR2 SNEGSKA (reference sequence). This CDR3 has 16 residues. The CDR3 region has the DNA TGCAGTGCTAGAGATATGGCCAGCTCTGCTTATAGAGAAGCTTTCTTT. It yields the protein CSARDMASSAYREAFF.

In this sample, this clonotype turned up many times. The rearrangement uses TRBV7-2 and TRBJ2-2; D is perhaps TRBD1 (5 bases). Trimming shortened V by 3 bases and J by 0 bases, and 11 bases separated the two germline ends. The CDR3 has 16 amino acids. Germline V gene data show CDR1 as SGHTA and CDR2 as FQGNSA. The CDR3: CASSLLGRANTGELFF. CDR3 nucleotides: TGTGCCAGCAGCTTGTTGGGCAGGGCGAACACCGGGGAGCTGTTTTTT.

This clonotype was detected many times. The rearrangement uses TRBV7-2 and TRBJ2-5; possibly TRBD2 for D (6 bases). In germline, CDR1 is SGHTA, CDR2 FQGNSA. V lost 11 bases and J lost 1, with 14 bases in between. The CDR3 has 13 amino acids. CDR3 in amino acids: CAGGRGLQETQYF. CDR3 coding DNA: TGTGCCGGGGGAAGGGGACTCCAAGAGACCCAGTACTTC.

This clonotype was detected ten times or more. The chain joins TRBV7-2 to TRBJ1-5; a possible D gene is TRBD1 (5 bases). Trimming took off 3 bases at V and 2 bases at J, with 14 bases between the two ends. Germline loops: CDR1 SGHTA, CDR2 FQGNSA. The CDR3 runs 16 residues. This CDR3 reads CASSFWGRGGNQPQHF. CDR3 bases: TGTGCCAGCAGCTTCTGGGGGAGGGGCGGCAATCAGCCCCAGCATTTT.

To note about this clonotype: The germline gene is not matched at one end of the junction; a read error may be the cause. The genes are TRBV5-3 and TRBJ2-3; 10 bases align to TRBD2. TRBV5-3 is an open reading frame whose function is uncertain. This CDR3 spans 15 amino acids. CDR3 nucleotide sequence: TGTGCCAGCAGCTTGGAATTAGCGGGAGGTGATACGCAGTATTTT. Its translation: CASSLELAGGDTQYF.

In regard to this clonotype: One end of the junction is discordant with germline, which a read error may explain. V and J are TRBV7-2 and TRBJ2-3; no clear D. There are 12 residues in the CDR3. CDR1 and CDR2 from the germline V gene are SGHTA and FQGNSA. The CDR3, as DNA: TGTGCCGGCAGCTTAACCCATGATACGCAGTATTTT. Protein product: CAGSLTHDTQYF.

The V call is TRBV12-3 or TRBV12-4, the J call TRBJ2-1, with TRBD1 as a possible D gene (5 bases). Between the trimmed V and J ends, which lost 2 bases and 3 bases, there was a span of 14 bases. This CDR3 has 16 amino acids. CDR3 sequence reads: CASSLQVGRGYNEQFF. The CDR3 DNA sequence: TGTGCCAGCAGTTTACAAGTGGGTAGGGGCTACAATGAGCAGTTCTTC.

A word on this clonotype: The DNA is left out, because the CDR3 cannot be placed on it with certainty; the CDR3 is given as TCRdb lists it. The J gene is TRBJ2-7, the V gene TRBV6-2 or TRBV6-3; the D segment call TRBD2 is taken from the table without a DNA check. From its first to its last residue, the CDR3 has 14 amino acids. Germline CDR1 and CDR2: MNHEY and SVGEGT. CDR3 sequence reads: CASSSSGTSRVQYF.

In its sample, this clonotype was seen many times. The chain is built from TRBV12-3 or TRBV12-4 and TRBJ1-6, with no clear D. Trimming shortened V by 6 bases and J by 11 bases, and 11 bases separated the two germline ends. The CDR3 extends over 12 amino acids. The CDR3 loop is CASRRLFTPLHF. CDR3 DNA: TGTGCCAGCAGGAGGTTATTTACACCCCTCCACTTT.

This clonotype showed up many times. Written as DNA, the CDR3 is TGTGCCAGCAGCCCATATCCCAACACGGACACCCACTCTAACTATGGCTACACCTTC. This translates into CASSPYPNTDTHSNYGYTF. The chain joins TRBV11-2 to TRBJ1-2, with D possibly being TRBD1 (5 bases). CDR1 is SGHAT and CDR2 is FQNNGV in the germline V gene. The CDR3 spans 19 residues. The V end was cut by 5 bases, the J end by 0 bases, with 25 bases between.

This clonotype was counted a few times. For the CDR3, the DNA is TGTGCCAGCAGCTTAGTTGACGGGGTAGGAAGGGAGCAGTTCTTC. Protein product: CASSLVDGVGREQFF. V usage is TRBV7-2 and J usage is TRBJ2-1; tentatively, D is TRBD2 (5 bases). The CDR3 runs to 15 residues. Trimming shortened V by 1 base and J by 10 bases, and 17 bases separated the two germline ends. Germline loops: CDR1 SGHTA, CDR2 FQGNSA.

The rearrangement uses TRBV6-5 and TRBJ2-5; D is perhaps TRBD2 (5 bases). V was cut by 10 bases and J by 2 bases, with 17 bases left in between. The CDR3 loop spans 14 amino acids. Germline V lookup: CDR1 MNHEY, CDR2 SVGAGI. Here the CDR3 reads CATSLFRGQETQYF. DNA for the CDR3: TGTGCCACCTCCCTCTTCAGAGGGCAAGAGACCCAGTACTTC.

Ten or more counts support this clonotype. V is TRBV6-1 and J is TRBJ1-2, with 9 bases aligning to TRBD1. The V gene end was trimmed by 7 bases and the J gene end by 9 bases; junction bases not matched to a gene: 6. Germline V lookup: CDR1 MNHNS, CDR2 SASEGT. The CDR3 is made up of 12 amino acids. This chain's CDR3 is CASKTGTGRYTF. The CDR3 DNA reads as TGTGCCAGCAAAACCGGGACAGGGCGCTACACCTTC.

A few counts support this clonotype. This chain links TRBV12-3 or TRBV12-4 with TRBJ1-2, with 9 bases lining up with TRBD1. V shed 6 bases, J shed 4 bases, and the junction held 9 bases outside the gene matches. CDR3 size: 15 residues. DNA of the CDR3: TGTGCCAGCAGGGGACCGGGACAGGGAGGCTATGGCTACACCTTC. Translating gives CASRGPGQGGYGYTF.

The table lists this clonotype with a few counts. V is TRBV4-2 and J is TRBJ2-7; 8 bases are shared with TRBD1. From germline, CDR1 is LGHNA and CDR2 YNFKEQ. The CDR3 runs 15 residues. The trim removed 5 bases at V and 2 bases at J, leaving 8 bases unmatched. The CDR3 here is CASSSWTGSTYEQYF. CDR3 DNA sequence: TGTGCCAGCAGCTCTTGGACAGGGAGCACCTACGAGCAGTACTTC.

There are a few counts of this clonotype. V usage is TRBV12-3 or TRBV12-4 and J usage is TRBJ2-3; 7 bases fit TRBD1. V lost 6 bases to trimming and J lost 0 bases; unmatched junction nucleotides: 6. CDR3 length equals 15 residues. CDR3 in amino acids: CASSQSTGSTDTQYF. For the CDR3, the DNA is TGTGCCAGCAGCCAGTCGACAGGGAGCACAGATACGCAGTATTTT.

At least ten counts were recorded for this clonotype. The V call is TRBV6-1, the J call TRBJ1-3; D gene unclear. With 1 base removed from V and 4 bases from J, the gap between germline ends came to 14 bases. Germline CDR1 reads MNHNS; CDR2 reads SASEGT. This CDR3 spans 16 amino acids. The CDR3 reads CASSEDPSWRGNTIYF. In DNA form, the CDR3 reads TGTGCCAGCAGTGAAGACCCGAGCTGGAGGGGAAACACCATATATTTT.

Comment on this clonotype: A much larger clone differs by one base, so this may be a read error. The DNA for the CDR3 is TGTGCCAACACCCCCCAGCGGGGAATCTCTGGGGCCAACGTCCTGACTTTC. It encodes CANTPQRGISGANVLTF. The rearrangement links TRBV12-3 or TRBV12-4 to TRBJ2-6, with 7 nucleotides matching TRBD2. The CDR3 spans 17 residues. Unmatched junction bases numbered 12, after V lost 10 bases and J lost 0 bases.

The rearrangement links TRBV4-1 to TRBJ2-1, with 7 bases fitting TRBD2. V lost 0 bases and J lost 5; bases outside the gene matches: 4. The CDR3 spans 15 residues. Germline assignment: CDR1 MGHRA and CDR2 YSYEKL. In DNA form, the CDR3 reads TGCGCCAGCAGCCAAGACGGACTAGAAAACAATGAGCAGTTCTTC. It yields the protein CASSQDGLENNEQFF.

Ten or more counts support this clonotype. J is TRBJ2-3 and V is TRBV28; 10 nucleotides line up with TRBD1. The CDR3 spans 14 residues. The germline CDR1 and CDR2 sequences are MDHEN and SYDVKM. Losses at the gene ends were 11 bases for V and 3 bases for J; bases not matched to a gene: 8. CDR3 amino acids: CASYPGQGTDTQYF. CDR3 nucleotide sequence: TGTGCCTCATACCCGGGACAGGGGACAGATACGCAGTATTTT.

In its sample, this clonotype was seen a few times. This chain links TRBV6-8 with TRBJ2-3, with D perhaps matching TRBD2 (7 bases). V dropped 5 bases and J dropped 9 bases, with 18 bases sitting between them. Germline V gene sequence: CDR1 MNHGY, CDR2 SAAAGT. This CDR3 has 14 residues. The DNA of the CDR3 is TGTGCCAGCAGTGGCCGACAGGCGGGGGAGACGCAGTATTTT. Translating it yields CASSGRQAGETQYF.

This clonotype was picked up many times. The V call is TRBV7-2, the J call TRBJ2-1, with D unclear. With 3 bases removed from V and 1 base from J, the gap between germline ends came to 7 bases. Germline-derived CDR1 and CDR2 are SGHTA and FQGNSA. The CDR3 is 14 residues long. CDR3 amino acids: CASSFGGSYNEQFF. In DNA, the CDR3 is TGTGCCAGCAGCTTTGGCGGTTCCTACAATGAGCAGTTCTTC.

This clonotype showed up just a few times. This chain uses TRBV7-8 with TRBJ2-7; no clear D. The germline V gene has CDR1 SGHVS and CDR2 FQNEAQ. V dropped 2 bases and J dropped 3 bases, with 14 bases sitting between them. This CDR3 region has 15 residues. The CDR3 DNA is TGTGCCAGCAGCTTACGACGGATTACGTTCTACGAGCAGTACTTC. Translating gives CASSLRRITFYEQYF. Complete variable domain (other parts from reference TRBV7-8 and TRBJ2-7): GAGVSQSPRYKVAKRGQDVALRCDPISGHVSLFWYQQALGQGPEFLTYFQNEAQLDKSGLPSDRFFAERPEGSVSTLKIQRTQQEDSAVYLCASSLRRITFYEQYFGPGTRLTVT.

This clonotype rates as medium-sized. In nucleotides, the CDR3 is TGTGCCAGCAGCTTGGACAGGGGGCTCATCGATGAGCAGTTCTTC. Translated: CASSLDRGLIDEQFF. J is TRBJ2-1 and V is TRBV7-9, with 11 bases matching TRBD1. The CDR3 covers 15 residues. The V segment lost 3 bases and the J segment 8 bases; nucleotides outside the gene matches: 6. The germline CDR1 and CDR2 sequences are SEHNR and FQNEAQ (reference sequence).

This chain links TRBV12-3 or TRBV12-4 with TRBJ1-1; no firm D call. The CDR3 spans 16 residues. V lost 5 bases and J 8 bases, leaving 24 bases between the germline ends. CDR3 region: CASSPGELTRPPEAFF. The CDR3 nucleotides read TGTGCCAGCAGTCCCGGGGAGCTAACGAGGCCACCCGAAGCTTTCTTT.

This clonotype was seen repeatedly, ten times or more. As DNA, the CDR3 is TGTGCCAGCAGAAGCGGGAGGGCCCGCGAGCAGTACTTC. This sequence encodes CASRSGRAREQYF. V usage is TRBV6-1 and J usage is TRBJ2-7; 10 bases fit TRBD2. The CDR3 extends over 13 amino acids. Germline trimming cut 6 bases from V and 6 bases from J; bases unmatched to any gene: 5. Germline CDR1 reads MNHNS; CDR2 reads SASEGT.